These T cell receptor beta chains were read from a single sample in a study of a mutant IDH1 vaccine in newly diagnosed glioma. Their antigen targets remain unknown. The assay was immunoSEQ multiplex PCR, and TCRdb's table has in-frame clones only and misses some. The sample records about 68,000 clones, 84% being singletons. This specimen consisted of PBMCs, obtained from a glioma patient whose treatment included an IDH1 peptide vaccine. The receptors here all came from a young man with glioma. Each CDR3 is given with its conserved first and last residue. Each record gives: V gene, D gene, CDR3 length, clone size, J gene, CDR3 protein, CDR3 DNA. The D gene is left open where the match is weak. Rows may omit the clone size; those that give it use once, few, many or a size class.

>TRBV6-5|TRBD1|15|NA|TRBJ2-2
CASIRDRSYTGELFF
TGTGCCAGCATAAGGGACAGGTCCTACACCGGGGAGCTGTTTTTT
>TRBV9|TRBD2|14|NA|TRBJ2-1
CASSVGLANNEQFF
TGTGCCAGCAGCGTGGGACTAGCGAACAATGAGCAGTTCTTC
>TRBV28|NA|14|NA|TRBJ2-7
CASSNHRVPYEQYF
TGTGCCAGCAGTAACCACAGGGTACCGTACGAGCAGTACTTC
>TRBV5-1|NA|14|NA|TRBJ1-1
CASSRGHSNTEAFF
TGCGCCAGCAGCCGGGGACACTCGAACACTGAAGCTTTCTTT
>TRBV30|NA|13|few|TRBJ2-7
CAWSILLPDEQYF
TGTGCCTGGAGTATTTTACTCCCGGACGAGCAGTACTTC
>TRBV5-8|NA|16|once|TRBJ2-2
CASSWGGTQNTGELFF
TGTGCCAGCAGCTGGGGGGGGACACAGAACACCGGGGAGCTGTTTTTT
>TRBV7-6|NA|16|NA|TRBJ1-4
CASSLPPDSSNEKLFF
TGTGCCAGCAGCTTACCGCCCGATTCTTCTAATGAAAAACTGTTTTTT
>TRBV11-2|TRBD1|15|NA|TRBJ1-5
CASSSQGAGSQPQHF
TGTGCCAGCAGCTCGCAGGGGGCTGGAAGTCAGCCCCAGCATTTT
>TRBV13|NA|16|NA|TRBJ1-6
CASSPQLEAGGSPLHF
TGTGCCAGCAGCCCTCAGCTGGAGGCGGGAGGCTCACCCCTCCACTTT
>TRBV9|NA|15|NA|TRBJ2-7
CASSVARGARDEQYF
TGTGCCAGCAGCGTAGCCAGGGGGGCTCGGGACGAGCAGTACTTC
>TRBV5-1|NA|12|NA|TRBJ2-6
CASSLEANVLTF
TGCGCCAGCAGCTTGGAGGCCAACGTCCTGACTTTC
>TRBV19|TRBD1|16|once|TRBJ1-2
CATHSPGQGAYYGYTF
TGTGCCACCCATTCGCCCGGACAGGGGGCCTACTATGGCTACACCTTC